Below are 28 T cell receptor beta chains sequenced from a single sample in a study of T-cell reconstitution after alpha-beta-depleted transplantation in children. Preparation of the TCRbeta library used unique molecular identifiers. TCRdb reprocessed the PCR reads with MiXCR, giving one entry per CDR3 protein. Of under 400,000 distinct CDR3 sequences in the sample, approximately 23% are singletons; the top ten hold about 10%. The source was PBMCs, mostly from graft donor cells, collected 180 days after TCRalphabeta/CD19-depleted stem cell transplant. These receptors originate from a male patient aged 10 to 17 who had a stem cell transplant for acute lymphoblastic leukemia, so the T cells may come from the graft donor.

This clonotype was seen only a few times. The rearrangement uses TRBV25-1 and TRBJ2-5; D not resolved. Germline V CDR1 and CDR2: MGHDK, SYGVNS. V was shortened by 5 bases and J by 5 bases, with 12 bases between the two germline ends. This CDR3 is 13 amino acids long. This CDR3 is CASSLPGWETQYF. In DNA form, the CDR3 reads TGTGCCAGCAGTCTACCTGGGTGGGAGACCCAGTACTTC.

There are a few counts of this clonotype. V is TRBV10-2 and J is TRBJ2-7; 13 bases agree with TRBD2. The germline V gene encodes CDR1 WSHSY and CDR2 SAAADI. This CDR3 spans 14 amino acids. The V segment lost 8 bases and the J segment 4 bases; nucleotides outside the gene matches: 5. CDR3 loop: CASRGLAGPYEQYF. Here the CDR3 DNA reads TGCGCCAGCCGGGGACTAGCGGGACCTTACGAGCAGTACTTC.

This clonotype came up many times. This chain joins TRBV12-3 or TRBV12-4 and TRBJ2-7; weak D call: TRBD2 (6 bases). The CDR3 consists of 14 residues. V was trimmed by 5 bases and J by 6 bases, leaving 17 bases between them. CDR3 sequence: CASSGAGGDLEQYF. In DNA, the CDR3 is TGTGCCAGCAGTGGCGCCGGGGGAGACCTCGAGCAGTACTTC.

This clonotype occurred a few times. The chain carries TRBV29-1 and TRBJ2-7; D is perhaps TRBD1 (5 bases). Germline CDR1 SQVTM, CDR2 ANQGSEA. The CDR3 length is 12 residues. The V end lost 3 bases, the J end lost 2 bases, and 8 bases lay between the germline ends. The DNA of the CDR3 is TGCAGCGTTGAGACAGATACCTACGAGCAGTACTTC. This codes for CSVETDTYEQYF.

This clonotype came up a few times. The genes are TRBV24-1 and TRBJ2-1; D might be TRBD2 (7 bases). Trimming removed 9 bases at V and 7 bases at J, with 18 bases between. In germline, CDR1 is KGHDR, CDR2 SFDVKD. The CDR3 covers 14 residues. CDR3 protein: CATGARGGSNEQFF. As DNA, the CDR3 is TGTGCCACCGGAGCTAGGGGGGGGTCGAATGAGCAGTTCTTC.

The chain joins TRBV7-9 to TRBJ1-3; D unresolved. This CDR3 has 15 amino acids. Germline V gene lookup returns CDR1 SEHNR and CDR2 FQNEAQ (reference sequence). V gave up 5 bases and J gave up 0 bases, with 11 bases separating them. The CDR3 loop reads CASSQKQSSGNTIYF. As DNA, the CDR3 is TGTGCCAGCAGCCAAAAACAGAGCTCTGGAAACACCATATATTTT.

This clonotype was counted at least ten times. This chain uses TRBV20-1 with TRBJ1-1; 9 bases align to TRBD1. J was trimmed by 3 bases and V by 3 bases; bases with no gene match: 2. The CDR3 extends over 13 amino acids. In germline, CDR1 is DFQATT, CDR2 SNEGSKA (reference sequence). CDR3 residues: CSARGQGYTEAFF. In DNA form, the CDR3 reads TGCAGTGCTAGGGGACAGGGTTACACTGAAGCTTTCTTT.

The chain carries TRBV10-1 and TRBJ1-6, with unresolved D. The CDR3 is 15 residues long. Germline V gene lookup returns CDR1 WNHNN and CDR2 SYGVQD (reference sequence). V was clipped by 0 bases and J by 18 bases, with 21 bases between them. The CDR3 here is CASSESRTDHAISHF. CDR3 in DNA: TGCGCCAGCAGTGAGTCGAGGACGGACCATGCCATAAGCCACTTT.

This clonotype was found a few times. The rearrangement joins TRBV10-3 to TRBJ2-1; 12 bases are shared with TRBD2. The CDR3 length is 19 residues. J was trimmed by 7 bases and V by 2 bases; bases with no gene match: 15. Germline-derived CDR1 and CDR2 are ENHRY and SYGVKD. This CDR3 reads CAISEGLGSSGRVGNEQFF. DNA for the CDR3: TGTGCCATCAGTGAGGGCCTCGGTTCTAGCGGGAGGGTGGGAAATGAGCAGTTCTTC.

The CDR3 DNA is TGTGCCAGCAGTTACGACACCAGCTCCTATAATTCACCCCTCCACTTT. This translates into CASSYDTSSYNSPLHF. J is TRBJ1-6 and V is TRBV6-5; D remains unclear. V was pared by 2 bases and J by 0 bases, with 8 bases between. CDR1 is MNHEY and CDR2 is SVGAGI in the germline V gene. The CDR3 runs to 16 residues.

This clonotype was seen a few times. V gene TRBV28 combines with J gene TRBJ2-7; 14 positions agree with TRBD2. In germline, CDR1 is MDHEN, CDR2 SYDVKM. V gave up 4 bases and J gave up 3 bases; unmatched junction bases: 11. This CDR3 has 18 amino acids. This CDR3 is CASSSNRLGTSGGYEQYF. DNA of the CDR3: TGTGCCAGCAGTTCGAATCGCCTAGGGACTAGCGGGGGCTACGAGCAGTACTTC.

In this sample, this clonotype turned up many times. V gene TRBV9 combines with J gene TRBJ2-1; no firm D call. V was pared by 4 bases and J by 2 bases, with 1 base between. Germline lookup yields CDR1 SGDLS and CDR2 YYNGEE. The CDR3 extends over 11 amino acids. The CDR3 sequence is CASSTYNEQFF. Here the CDR3 DNA reads TGTGCCAGCAGCACCTACAATGAGCAGTTCTTC.

This sequence joins TRBV9 and TRBJ2-7, with 8 bases lining up with TRBD1. Germline V gives CDR1 SGDLS, CDR2 YYNGEE. Trimming at V came to 0 bases and at J to 5 bases, leaving 4 bases not matched to a gene. The CDR3 consists of 14 residues. The CDR3 here is CASSVGRGRDEQYF. CDR3 DNA: TGTGCCAGCAGCGTAGGCAGGGGGCGAGACGAGCAGTACTTC.

The chain couples TRBV18 to TRBJ2-2; D is possibly TRBD2 (5 bases). The CDR3 sequence is 15 residues long. V lost 3 bases to trimming and J lost 5 bases, with 13 bases between them. The germline V gene has CDR1 KGHSH and CDR2 LQKENI. CDR3 coding DNA: TGTGCCAGCTCACCGGTAGCTAGCAGGACCGGGGAGCTGTTTTTT. Translated, it gives CASSPVASRTGELFF.

This chain uses TRBV20-1 with TRBJ1-5, with a tentative D call TRBD1 (5 bases). The V end lost 4 bases, the J end lost 4 bases, and 8 bases lay between the germline ends. Germline V CDR1 and CDR2: DFQATT, SNEGSKA (reference sequence). The CDR3 runs to 12 residues. CDR3 amino acids: CSAIKGNQPQHF. In nucleotides, the CDR3 is TGCAGTGCTATCAAGGGGAATCAGCCCCAGCATTTT.

This clonotype was found a few times. The chain links TRBV20-1 to TRBJ2-1; TRBD2 aligns across 10 bases. The CDR3 length is 15 residues. Germline V CDR1 and CDR2: DFQATT, SNEGSKA (reference sequence). V was pared by 1 base and J by 6 bases, with 6 bases of the junction left unmatched. Written as DNA, the CDR3 is TGCAGTGCTAGAGCTAGCGGGAGCGCAGGCAATGAGCAGTTCTTC. It yields the protein CSARASGSAGNEQFF.

This clonotype was seen more than once but under ten times. The V and J genes are TRBV11-2 and TRBJ2-7; D may be TRBD1 (6 bases). Per the germline V gene, CDR1 is SGHAT and CDR2 is FQNNGV. Trimming removed 1 base at V and 1 base at J, with 14 bases between. The CDR3 consists of 16 residues. CDR3 DNA sequence: TGTGCCAGCAGCTTAGCCTCCGGGACAAAGTCCTACGAGCAGTACTTC. Its protein is CASSLASGTKSYEQYF.

This chain connects TRBV4-2 to TRBJ2-3; 7 bases agree with TRBD2. Per the germline V gene, CDR1 is LGHNA and CDR2 is YNFKEQ. CDR3 length: 16 residues. The V segment lost 2 bases and the J segment 1 base; nucleotides outside the gene matches: 6. The CDR3 bases are TGTGCCAGCAGCCAAAGCGGGACTTACGGCACAGATACGCAGTATTTT. Translating gives CASSQSGTYGTDTQYF.

The chain has TRBV25-1 and TRBJ2-3, with D unresolved. The CDR3 extends over 16 amino acids. Trimming left V 1 base short and J 0 bases short, with 11 bases between. CDR1 and CDR2 (germline): MGHDK, SYGVNS. CDR3 DNA: TGTGCCAGCAGTGAATCGAACGGGTTAAGCACAGATACGCAGTATTTT. Translation gives CASSESNGLSTDTQYF. Full variable domain (rest looked up from reference TRBV25-1 and TRBJ2-3): EADIYQTPRYLVIGTGKKITLECSQTMGHDKMYWYQQDPGMELHLIHYSYGVNSTEKGDLSSESTVSRIRTEHFPLTLESARPSHTSQYLCASSESNGLSTDTQYFGPGTRLTVL.

The rearrangement joins TRBV19 to TRBJ1-1, with 8 bases aligning to TRBD1. The CDR3 is made up of 15 amino acids. Germline CDR1 reads LNHDA; CDR2 reads SQIVND (reference sequence). Trimming took 4 bases from V and 4 from J; bases not matched to a gene: 8. CDR3 DNA sequence: TGTGCCAGTAGTAACCACAGGGGGAGAAGCACTGAAGCTTTCTTT. Its translation: CASSNHRGRSTEAFF.

V is TRBV7-6 and J is TRBJ2-1, with a tentative D call TRBD2 (6 bases). The CDR3 covers 11 residues. CDR1 is SGHVS and CDR2 is FNYEAQ in the germline V gene. The V end was cut by 6 bases, the J end by 6 bases, with 6 bases between. DNA of the CDR3: TGTGCCAGCAGGGGACTCAATGAGCAGTTCTTC. Amino acid sequence: CASRGLNEQFF.

This clonotype was observed a few times. V usage is TRBV29-1 and J usage is TRBJ2-7; 12 bases match TRBD1. Looked up from germline, CDR1 is SQVTM and CDR2 is ANQGSEA. Trimming took 6 bases from V and 6 from J; bases not matched to a gene: 6. The CDR3 loop spans 13 amino acids. The CDR3 DNA sequence: TGCAGCGTCGCCGGGACAGGGGGCGGCGAGCAGTACTTC. Translation gives CSVAGTGGGEQYF.

The genes are TRBV11-2 and TRBJ2-1; 13 bases agree with TRBD2. CDR1 is SGHAT, CDR2 FQNNGV, per germline. Trimming at V came to 3 bases and at J to 4 bases, leaving 6 bases not matched to a gene. The CDR3 totals 17 residues. In nucleotides, the CDR3 is TGTGCCAGCAGCTTTGGACTAGCGGGAGTGTCGTACAATGAGCAGTTCTTC. Residues: CASSFGLAGVSYNEQFF. The variable domain in full, with the rest retrieved from reference TRBV11-2 and TRBJ2-1, is EAGVAQSPRYKIIEKRQSVAFWCNPISGHATLYWYQQILGQGPKLLIQFQNNGVVDDSQLPKDRFSAERLKGVDSTLKIQPAKLEDSAVYLCASSFGLAGVSYNEQFFGPGTRLTVL.

This clonotype has a handful of counts. The J gene is TRBJ2-3, the V gene TRBV5-1; TRBD1 matches 9 bases. Trimming at V came to 4 bases and at J to 3 bases, leaving 3 bases not matched to a gene. Germline V lookup: CDR1 SGHRS, CDR2 YFSETQ. The CDR3 has 14 amino acids. As DNA, the CDR3 is TGCGCCAGCAGCACCGGGACAGGGACAGATACGCAGTATTTT. This sequence encodes CASSTGTGTDTQYF.

This clonotype was observed a few times. The rearrangement joins TRBV9 to TRBJ2-1, with D possibly TRBD2 on 6 matching bases. V was shortened by 3 bases and J by 6 bases, with 13 bases between the two germline ends. Germline CDR1 reads SGDLS; CDR2 reads YYNGEE. The length of the CDR3 is 14 residues. The CDR3 reads CASSGRLGGNEQFF. The CDR3 DNA is TGTGCCAGCAGCGGCCGCCTGGGGGGCAATGAGCAGTTCTTC.

The J gene is TRBJ2-2, the V gene TRBV9, with 7 bases aligning to TRBD2. In germline, CDR1 is SGDLS, CDR2 YYNGEE. CDR3 length: 16 amino acids. V shed 4 bases and J 7 bases; nucleotides not matched to a gene: 13. This chain's CDR3 is CASSSGYGTTNGELFF. CDR3 bases: TGTGCCAGCAGCTCCGGGTATGGGACTACGAACGGGGAGCTGTTTTTT.

The V call is TRBV2, the J call TRBJ2-2, with D maybe TRBD2 (5 bases). The V and J ends lost 4 bases and 6 bases respectively, with 9 bases between them. Germline CDR1 reads SNHLY; CDR2 reads FYNNEI. CDR3 size: 13 residues. The CDR3: CASSAAGPGELFF. As DNA, the CDR3 is TGTGCCAGCAGTGCCGCGGGTCCCGGGGAGCTGTTTTTT. Full variable domain (outside the CDR3, taken from reference TRBV2 and TRBJ2-2): EPEVTQTPSHQVTQMGQEVILRCVPISNHLYFYWYRQILGQKVEFLVSFYNNEISEKSEIFDDQFSVERPDGSNFTLKIRSTKLEDSAMYFCASSAAGPGELFFGEGSRLTVL.

This rearrangement joins TRBV11-2 to TRBJ2-7; D call uncertain. V lost 1 base, J lost 7 bases, and 17 bases lay in between. Germline-derived CDR1 and CDR2 are SGHAT and FQNNGV. The CDR3 consists of 15 residues. CDR3 amino acids: CASSLVRWKGWEQYF. CDR3 nucleotide sequence: TGTGCCAGCAGCTTAGTTCGGTGGAAAGGCTGGGAGCAGTACTTC.